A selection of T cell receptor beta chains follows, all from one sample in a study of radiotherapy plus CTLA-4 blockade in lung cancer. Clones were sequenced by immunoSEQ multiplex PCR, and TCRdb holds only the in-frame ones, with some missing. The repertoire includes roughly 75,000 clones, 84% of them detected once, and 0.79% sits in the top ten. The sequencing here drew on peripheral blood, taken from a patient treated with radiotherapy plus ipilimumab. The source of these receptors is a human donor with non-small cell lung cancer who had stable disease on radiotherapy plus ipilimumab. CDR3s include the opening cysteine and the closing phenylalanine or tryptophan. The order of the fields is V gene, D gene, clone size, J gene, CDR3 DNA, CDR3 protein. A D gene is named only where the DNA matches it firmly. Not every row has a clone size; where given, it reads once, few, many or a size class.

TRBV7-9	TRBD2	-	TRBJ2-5	TGTGCCAGCAGCTTCGGACTAGCGGGGCAAGAGACCCAGTACTTC	CASSFGLAGQETQYF
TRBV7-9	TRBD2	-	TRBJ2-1	TGTGCCAGCAGCTTAAGACTAGCGGCCTACAATGAGCAGTTCTTC	CASSLRLAAYNEQFF
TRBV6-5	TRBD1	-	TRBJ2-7	TGTGCCAGCAGACCGGACAGGGCCAGCTCCTACGAGCAGTACTTC	CASRPDRASSYEQYF
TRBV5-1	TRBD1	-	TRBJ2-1	TGCGCCAGCAGTGAACAGGGGGACAGTACCTACAATGAGCAGTTCTTC	CASSEQGDSTYNEQFF
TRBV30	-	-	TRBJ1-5	TGTGCCTGGAGTTTACAGCAGAATCAGCCCCAGCATTTT	CAWSLQQNQPQHF
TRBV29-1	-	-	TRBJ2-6	TGCAGCGTGAACTCTGGGGCCAACGTCCTGACTTTC	CSVNSGANVLTF
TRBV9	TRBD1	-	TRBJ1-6	TGTGCCAGCAGCGTAGCAGGGGGCGCGAGTTCACCCCTCCACTTT	CASSVAGGASSPLHF
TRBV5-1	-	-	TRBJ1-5	TGCGCCAGCAGCCCAACAGGCCTTGGTCATCAGCATTTT	CASSPTGLGHQHF
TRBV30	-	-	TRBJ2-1	TGTGCCCCCCTGGGCCAGTTTGAGGAGCAGTTCTTC	CAPLGQFEEQFF
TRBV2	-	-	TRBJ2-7	TGTGCCAGCAGTGAAGCGCTTCGGCTGAACAGAGGGTACGAGCAGTACTTC	CASSEALRLNRGYEQYF
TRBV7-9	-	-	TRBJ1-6	TGTGCCAGCAGCTTAGGGGGAATCTCACCCCTCCACTTT	CASSLGGISPLHF
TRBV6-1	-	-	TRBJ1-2	TGTGCCAGCAGTACCCCGACACCGATCTATGGCTACACCTTC	CASSTPTPIYGYTF
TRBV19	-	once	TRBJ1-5	TGTGCCAGTAGTCTGGACACAGGACGGAATCAGCCCCAGCATTTT	CASSLDTGRNQPQHF
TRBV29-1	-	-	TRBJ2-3	TGCAGCGCCGTCCTTGGGGATCGAACCACAGATACGCAGTATTTT	CSAVLGDRTTDTQYF
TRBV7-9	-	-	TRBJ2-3	TGTGCCAGCAGCTTAGCAGGTCTAGGAGGAGATACGCAGTATTTT	CASSLAGLGGDTQYF
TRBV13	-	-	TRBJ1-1	TGTGCCAGCGGAATAGGGGGAAGGGGTACTGAAGCTTTCTTT	CASGIGGRGTEAFF
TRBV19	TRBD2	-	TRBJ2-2	TGTGCCATTGGCGGTAGCGGGAGAGGGGGGGAGCTGTTTTTT	CAIGGSGRGGELFF
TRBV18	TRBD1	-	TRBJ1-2	TGTGCCAGCTCACCTCAGGGGGCGGTTGGCTACACCTTC	CASSPQGAVGYTF
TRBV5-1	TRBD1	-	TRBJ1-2	TGCGCCAGCAGCACGAGGACAGGGGGTGTGGGCTATGGCTACACCTTC	CASSTRTGGVGYGYTF
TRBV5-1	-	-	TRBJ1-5	TGCGCCAGCAGCTTGGACAGTTTTGGGCCCCAGCATTTT	CASSLDSFGPQHF
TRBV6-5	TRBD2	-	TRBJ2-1	TGTGCCACCCGCCTGCCCAGCGGGGGCCACAATGAGCAGTTCTTC	CATRLPSGGHNEQFF
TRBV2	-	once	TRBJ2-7	TGTGCCAGCAGTGATATGACAGCCAGCTCCTACGAGCAGTACTTC	CASSDMTASSYEQYF
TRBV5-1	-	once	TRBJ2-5	TGCGCCAGCAGGGGAACTTCAGAGACCCAGTACTTC	CASRGTSETQYF
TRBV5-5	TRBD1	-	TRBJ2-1	TGTGCCAGCAGCACTGGGACAGGGGGCATCTCGGATGAGCAGTTCTTC	CASSTGTGGISDEQFF
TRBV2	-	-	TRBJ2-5	TGTGCCAGCAGTGAGCTTTGGGAGACCCAGTACTTC	CASSELWETQYF
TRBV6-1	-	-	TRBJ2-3	TGTGCCAGCAGTGATACGGCCGGGGGTCCAGATACGCAGTATTTT	CASSDTAGGPDTQYF
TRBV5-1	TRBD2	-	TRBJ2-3	TGCGCCAGCAGGGAACGGGGGGACACAGATACGCAGTATTTT	CASRERGDTDTQYF
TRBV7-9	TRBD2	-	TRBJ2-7	TGTGCCAGCGGGGGAACTAGCGGGATCCTCTACGAGCAGTACTTC	CASGGTSGILYEQYF
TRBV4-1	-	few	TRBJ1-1	TGCGCCAGCCGACGGGACACTGAAGCTTTCTTT	CASRRDTEAFF
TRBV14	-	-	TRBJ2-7	TGTGCTACCGCTCCTTGGTCCTACGAGCAGTACTTC	CATAPWSYEQYF
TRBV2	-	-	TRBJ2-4	TGTGCCAGCAGCGGACAAATAGCCAAAAACATTCAGTACTTC	CASSGQIAKNIQYF
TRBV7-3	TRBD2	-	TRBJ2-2	TGTGCCAGCAGCCCCTGGGGGGGGTCCCCCGGGGAGCTGTTTTTT	CASSPWGGSPGELFF
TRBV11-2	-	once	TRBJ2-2	TGTGCCAGCAGCTTCGTCAACACCGGGGAGCTGTTTTTT	CASSFVNTGELFF
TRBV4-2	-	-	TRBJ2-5	TGTGCCAGCAGCCAGGGGCCGTGGGAGACCCAGTACTTC	CASSQGPWETQYF
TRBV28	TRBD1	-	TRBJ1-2	TGTGCCAGCAGTGCGGGACAGCCCCCCTATGGCTACACCTTC	CASSAGQPPYGYTF
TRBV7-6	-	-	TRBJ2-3	TGTGCCAGCAGCACCGGACTGACAGATACGCAGTATTTT	CASSTGLTDTQYF
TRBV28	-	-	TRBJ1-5	TGTGCCAGCAGTTTAGAGCAGGGCCTCAGGCAGCCCCAGCATTTT	CASSLEQGLRQPQHF
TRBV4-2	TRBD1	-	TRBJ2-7	TGTGCCAGCAGCCAAGATTCGGGGACAGGGGGCGCCGAGCAGTACTTC	CASSQDSGTGGAEQYF
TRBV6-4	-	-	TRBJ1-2	TGTGCCAGCAGTCGGCTCGGGGGGGATGGAGGCTACACCTTC	CASSRLGGDGGYTF
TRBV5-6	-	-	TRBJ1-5	TGTGCCAGCAGCTTGGGGAGGATCCAGCCCCAGCATTTT	CASSLGRIQPQHF
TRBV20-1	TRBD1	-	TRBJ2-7	TGCAGTGCTAGGTCAGGGGGCGAGCAGTACTTC	CSARSGGEQYF
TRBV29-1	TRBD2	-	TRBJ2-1	TGCAGCGTTGGGCGGGAGGGTTACAATGAGCAGTTCTTC	CSVGREGYNEQFF
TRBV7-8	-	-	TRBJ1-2	TGTGCCAGCAGCTTAGTCCCAAGCGGCGAAGCTAACTATGGCTACACCTTC	CASSLVPSGEANYGYTF